These 9 T cell receptor beta chains came from one sample sequenced in a study of T cell responses to AZD1222 COVID-19 vaccine. Here immunoSEQ multiplex PCR was the method, and the copy in TCRdb shows in-frame clones only, minus some. This table holds over 90,000 clones, less than 90% found once. The source material was peripheral blood, sampled on day 0 of AZD1222 vaccination. All receptors come from an adult in good health.

V is TRBV27 and J is TRBJ2-3; a weak D match, TRBD1 (5 bases). Deletions cut 0 bases from V and 2 bases from J, with 12 bases between. The CDR3 is made up of 16 amino acids. Germline V gene lookup returns CDR1 MNHEY and CDR2 SMNVEV (reference sequence). The CDR3 DNA reads TGTGCCAGCAGTTTATCAAGGGGTTCCCTCACAGATACGCAGTATTTT. Translation: CASSLSRGSLTDTQYF.

The gene calls are TRBV12-5 and TRBJ1-2, with 10 bases matching TRBD1. The CDR3 runs to 14 residues. CDR1 is LGHNT and CDR2 is FRNRAP in the germline V gene. After removal of 8 bases from V and 2 bases from J, the junction contained 5 bases not matched to a gene. CDR3 residues: CASTLGQGNYGYTF. The DNA of the CDR3 is TGTGCTAGTACCCTGGGACAGGGGAACTATGGCTACACCTTC.

The chain couples TRBV29-1 to TRBJ2-7; 8 nucleotides match TRBD2. From germline, CDR1 is SQVTM and CDR2 ANQGSEA. The CDR3 loop spans 13 amino acids. The V gene end was trimmed by 7 bases and the J gene end by 1 base; junction bases not matched to a gene: 6. CDR3 residues: CSAGGDTSYEQYF. The CDR3 DNA is TGCAGCGCCGGGGGGGACACTTCCTACGAGCAGTACTTC.

This chain connects TRBV11-3 to TRBJ1-2; D might be TRBD1 (6 bases). Germline V gene sequence: CDR1 SGHNT, CDR2 YENEEA. Trimming shortened V by 3 bases and J by 3 bases, and 8 bases separated the two germline ends. This CDR3 spans 13 amino acids. CDR3 region: CASSFEGDYGYTF. CDR3 nucleotides: TGTGCCAGCAGCTTTGAGGGGGACTATGGCTACACCTTC.

The chain joins TRBV2 to TRBJ2-2; 8 positions match TRBD1. The CDR3 runs to 17 residues. Germline loops: CDR1 SNHLY, CDR2 FYNNEI. V lost 7 bases, J lost 7 bases, and 17 bases stayed unmatched. CDR3 sequence: CASKRTVRQGSGGELFF. In nucleotides, the CDR3 is TGTGCCAGCAAGAGGACAGTGAGACAGGGGTCCGGCGGGGAGCTGTTTTTT.

CDR3 coding DNA: TGTGCCAGCAGCACCCGACAGGGCTTATCCTACGAGCAGTACTTC. It codes for CASSTRQGLSYEQYF. The rearrangement joins TRBV11-3 to TRBJ2-7; 7 bases line up with TRBD1. With V trimmed by 5 bases and J by 1 base, 8 bases remained unmatched. Per the germline V gene, CDR1 is SGHNT and CDR2 is YENEEA. The CDR3 covers 15 residues. The whole variable domain, filled in from reference TRBV11-3 and TRBJ2-7, reads EAGVVQSPRYKIIEKKQPVAFWCNPISGHNTLYWYLQNLGQGPELLIRYENEEAVDDSQLPKDRFSAERLKGVDSTLKIQPAELGDSAVYLCASSTRQGLSYEQYFGPGTRLTVT.

This rearrangement joins TRBV6-2 or TRBV6-3 to TRBJ2-7, with D unclear. This CDR3 has 16 amino acids. Trimming removed 2 bases from V and 6 bases from J, with 20 bases in between. Per germline, CDR1 MNHEY and CDR2 SVGEGT. The CDR3, as DNA: TGTGCCAGCAGTTACAACGGGCCGGCGAGCAGTACCGAGCAGTACGTC. Its protein product is CASSYNGPASSTEQYV.

The rearrangement joins TRBV6-4 to TRBJ2-1; 10 positions agree with TRBD2. The CDR3 runs 15 residues. V lost 3 bases to trimming and J lost 4 bases; unmatched junction nucleotides: 3. Germline V gives CDR1 MRHNA, CDR2 SNTAGT. The CDR3 DNA follows: TGTGCCAGCAGTGAAAAGCGGGGGGGTTACAATGAGCAGTTCTTC. This sequence encodes CASSEKRGGYNEQFF.

The chain employs TRBV7-2 and TRBJ1-6, with 7 bases aligning to TRBD1. This CDR3 has 15 residues. Germline V gives CDR1 SGHTA, CDR2 FQGNSA. J gave up 0 bases and V 5 bases, and 1 base lay outside the gene matches. The CDR3 reads CASSRDSSYNSPLHF. CDR3 nucleotide sequence: TGTGCCAGCAGCCGGGACAGCTCCTATAATTCACCCCTCCACTTT.